The clone carrying this T cell receptor (beta chain) turned up a few times. Germline V gives CDR1 GTSNPN, CDR2 SVGIG (reference sequence). V dropped 0 bases and J dropped 4 bases, with 15 bases sitting between them. This CDR3 has 15 residues. This specimen comes from a study of molecular identifiers for immune sequencing clone quantification. About the study: In replicates, the authors split RNA from around 20,000 or 100,000 naive CD8 cells five ways and sequenced four.

Via MiXCR, TCRdb re-called the PCR reads, giving one row per CDR3 protein. The sample holds 90,000 or so distinct CDR3 sequences; roughly a fifth are singletons and the top ten take approximately 1%. The TCR comes from a human donor in good health. Some libraries in this study had Jurkat cell RNA spiked in. V is TRBV30 and J is TRBJ1-2, with D possibly being TRBD1 (6 bases). The sequenced sample consisted of naive CD8+ T cells from blood, with Jurkat cell RNA spiked in. The subset is: FACS-sorted CD8+CD4-CCR7+CD45RA+ naive T cells. The CDR3 spells CAWSVQWTDTYGYTF. DNA of the CDR3: TGTGCCTGGAGTGTACAGTGGACAGACACCTATGGCTACACCTTC.